A single sample gave rise to the 20 T cell receptor beta chains below, sequenced in a study of human T cells and chemical hapten exposure. TCRdb passed the 5' RACE reads through MiXCR, listing each CDR3 protein once. The sample has more than 60,000 distinct CDR3 sequences, approximately 16% seen once. The starting material, unfractionated whole blood, was used for total RNA extraction. These receptors all come from a female donor in good health.

This clonotype was counted only a few times. The chain employs TRBV6-5 and TRBJ2-3; the D is unclear. The CDR3 is 14 amino acids. CDR1 is MNHEY, CDR2 SVGAGI, per germline. V was trimmed by 5 bases and J by 6 bases, leaving 15 bases between them. The CDR3 spells CASSRNGVTDTQYF. In DNA, the CDR3 is TGTGCCAGCAGTAGGAACGGTGTCACGGATACGCAGTATTTT.

The rearrangement joins TRBV5-1 to TRBJ1-5, with no clear D. The CDR3 extends over 15 amino acids. Germline CDR1 reads SGHRS; CDR2 reads YFSETQ. V lost 3 bases and J 3 bases, leaving 13 bases between the germline ends. The CDR3 loop reads CASSSDGQPNQPQHF. Here the CDR3 DNA reads TGCGCCAGCAGCTCGGACGGTCAACCCAATCAGCCCCAGCATTTT. The full variable domain, with the rest looked up from reference TRBV5-1 and TRBJ1-5, is KAGVTQTPRYLIKTRGQQVTLSCSPISGHRSVSWYQQTPGQGLQFLFEYFSETQRNKGNFPGRFSGRQFSNSRSEMNVSTLELGDSALYLCASSSDGQPNQPQHFGDGTRLSIL.

V gene TRBV3-1 combines with J gene TRBJ2-2, with 11 bases lining up with TRBD2. In germline, CDR1 is LGHDT, CDR2 YNNKEL (reference sequence). V lost 6 bases to trimming and J lost 6 bases; unmatched junction nucleotides: 18. The CDR3 is 19 amino acids. The CDR3 protein is CASSPRDVSGGARSGELFF. CDR3 sequence (DNA): TGTGCCAGCAGTCCCAGAGACGTTAGCGGGGGGGCCAGATCCGGGGAGCTGTTTTTT.

This clonotype was found a few times. The rearrangement joins TRBV12-3 or TRBV12-4 to TRBJ1-1, with TRBD1 matching over 7 bases. This CDR3 region has 16 residues. With V trimmed by 1 base and J by 0 bases, 5 bases remained unmatched. CDR3 region: CASSLGGQILNTEAFF. Here the CDR3 DNA reads TGTGCCAGCAGTTTAGGGGGACAGATTCTGAACACTGAAGCTTTCTTT.

This chain links TRBV12-3 or TRBV12-4 with TRBJ2-1, with 8 bases that match TRBD2. The trim removed 8 bases at V and 5 bases at J, leaving 14 bases unmatched. The CDR3 has 16 residues. CDR3 in amino acids: CASLSGSGSSHNEQFF. CDR3 coding DNA: TGTGCCAGCCTTTCAGGGAGCGGGAGTTCCCACAATGAGCAGTTCTTC.

This clonotype came up a few times. This chain joins TRBV27 and TRBJ1-6; TRBD1 might be the D (6 bases). The V end was cut by 2 bases, the J end by 8 bases, with 19 bases between. This CDR3 has 17 amino acids. Germline CDR1 reads MNHEY; CDR2 reads SMNVEV (reference sequence). The CDR3 sequence is CASSLRTAWGKHSPLHF. In nucleotides, the CDR3 is TGTGCCAGCAGTTTAAGGACAGCGTGGGGGAAGCATTCACCCCTCCACTTT.

Comments on this clonotype: One end of the junction varies from germline; a read error may be responsible. The rearrangement links TRBV5-1 to TRBJ2-4; 8 bases match TRBD2. Looked up from germline, CDR1 is SGHRS and CDR2 is YFSETQ. CDR3 length equals 13 residues. The chain's CDR3 is CVSSSGVSVIQYF. The CDR3 nucleotides are TGCGTCAGCAGTAGCGGGGTGTCGGTCATTCAGTACTTC. The whole variable domain, remainder taken from reference TRBV5-1 and TRBJ2-4, is KAGVTQTPRYLIKTRGQQVTLSCSPISGHRSVSWYQQTPGQGLQFLFEYFSETQRNKGNFPGRFSGRQFSNSRSEMNVSTLELGDSALYLCVSSSGVSVIQYFGAGTRLSVL.

This clonotype was counted between two and nine times. The rearrangement links TRBV15 to TRBJ2-1; D ambiguous. This CDR3 is built from 17 residues. V lost 0 bases and J lost 0, with 12 bases in between. The germline V gene encodes CDR1 LNHNV and CDR2 YYDKDF (reference sequence). CDR3 nucleotides: TGTGCCACCAGCAGAGATTATCCGAGGAGCTCCTACAATGAGCAGTTCTTC. This codes for CATSRDYPRSSYNEQFF.

This clonotype has more than one count but fewer than ten. J is TRBJ1-6 and V is TRBV28; the match to TRBD1 covers 7 bases. J was trimmed by 5 bases and V by 5 bases; bases with no gene match: 3. CDR3 length: 14 residues. CDR1 is MDHEN and CDR2 is SYDVKM in the germline V gene. This CDR3 is CASSVTGDNSPLHF. CDR3 bases: TGTGCCAGCAGTGTAACAGGGGATAATTCACCCCTCCACTTT.

V gene TRBV29-1 combines with J gene TRBJ2-2; 11 bases align to TRBD2. Trimming at V came to 2 bases and at J to 8 bases, leaving 7 bases not matched to a gene. The germline V gene encodes CDR1 SQVTM and CDR2 ANQGSEA. The CDR3 covers 15 residues. Here the CDR3 reads CSVEWLAGGRGELFF. CDR3 DNA sequence: TGCAGCGTTGAATGGCTAGCGGGAGGAAGAGGGGAGCTGTTTTTT.

The rearrangement uses TRBV20-1 and TRBJ2-3, with D unclear. This CDR3 is 14 amino acids long. The V gene lost 3 bases and the J gene lost 3 bases, with 13 bases spanning the gap. Germline V gene lookup returns CDR1 DFQATT and CDR2 SNEGSKA (reference sequence). Here the CDR3 DNA reads TGCAGTGCTAGTCTTCCAGGAGCAACAGATACGCAGTATTTT. Encoded protein: CSASLPGATDTQYF.

The chain recombines TRBV12-3 or TRBV12-4 with TRBJ2-1, with a possible D match to TRBD1 (5 bases). This CDR3 spans 17 amino acids. V lost 4 bases to trimming and J lost 4 bases, with 20 bases between them. CDR3 bases: TGTGCCAGCAGTTCAACGACACAGGTGAACCGTTACAATGAGCAGTTCTTC. This sequence encodes CASSSTTQVNRYNEQFF.

This chain joins TRBV2 and TRBJ2-1; the match to TRBD2 covers 10 bases. Germline CDR1 and CDR2: SNHLY and FYNNEI. This CDR3 comprises 15 residues. Germline trimming cut 2 bases from V and 8 bases from J; bases unmatched to any gene: 6. CDR3 sequence: CASSERSGRADEQFF. DNA of the CDR3: TGTGCCAGCAGTGAAAGGAGCGGGAGGGCCGATGAGCAGTTCTTC. Variable domain in full (rest from reference TRBV2 and TRBJ2-1): EPEVTQTPSHQVTQMGQEVILRCVPISNHLYFYWYRQILGQKVEFLVSFYNNEISEKSEIFDDQFSVERPDGSNFTLKIRSTKLEDSAMYFCASSERSGRADEQFFGPGTRLTVL.

This clonotype was seen a handful of times. This chain links TRBV5-5 with TRBJ2-1; 8 nucleotides match TRBD1. The CDR3 length is 15 residues. CDR1 and CDR2 (germline): SGHKS, YYEKEE (reference sequence). V shed 1 base and J 4 bases; nucleotides not matched to a gene: 4. The DNA for the CDR3 is TGTGCCAGCAGCTTGTATACAGGGGGTTACAATGAGCAGTTCTTC. Residues: CASSLYTGGYNEQFF.

The CDR3 spells CSARDFRVSSSPLHF. CDR3 sequence (DNA): TGCAGTGCTAGAGATTTTAGGGTTTCGAGTTCACCCCTCCACTTT. V and J are TRBV20-1 and TRBJ1-6; D not certain. From germline, CDR1 is DFQATT and CDR2 SNEGSKA (reference sequence). This CDR3 is built from 15 residues. Trimming left V 0 bases short and J 9 bases short, with 15 bases between.

This clonotype appeared a few times. The chain recombines TRBV30 with TRBJ2-2; the match to TRBD2 covers 8 bases. The CDR3 contains 14 residues. The V gene's germline CDR1 is GTSNPN and CDR2 SVGIG (reference sequence). The J segment lost 2 bases and the V segment lost 3 bases, leaving 2 bases of the junction unmatched. The CDR3 region is CAWRTSGNTGELFF. DNA of the CDR3: TGTGCCTGGAGAACTAGCGGAAACACCGGGGAGCTGTTTTTT.

This clonotype was recorded once. V gene TRBV13 combines with J gene TRBJ2-3, with D possibly matching TRBD2 (5 bases). V was pared by 5 bases and J by 0 bases, with 12 bases between. The CDR3 consists of 15 residues. Looked up from germline, CDR1 is PRHDT and CDR2 is FYEKMQ (reference sequence). This CDR3 reads CASSREIGSTDTQYF. CDR3 bases: TGTGCCAGCAGCCGGGAAATCGGTAGCACAGATACGCAGTATTTT.

This chain joins TRBV7-2 and TRBJ2-2; 8 bases line up with TRBD2. Germline CDR1 reads SGHTA; CDR2 reads FQGNSA. The CDR3 is 17 residues long. The V gene end was trimmed by 5 bases and the J gene end by 0 bases; junction bases not matched to a gene: 8. This chain's CDR3 is CASSHLGGVSNTGELFF. In DNA form, the CDR3 reads TGTGCCAGCAGCCACCTCGGGGGGGTCTCGAACACCGGGGAGCTGTTTTTT. Drawing the rest from reference TRBV7-2 and TRBJ2-2, the complete variable domain is GAGVSQSPSNKVTEKGKDVELRCDPISGHTALYWYRQSLGQGLEFLIYFQGNSAPDKSGLPSDRFSAERTGGSVSTLTIQRTQQEDSAVYLCASSHLGGVSNTGELFFGEGSRLTVL.

This clonotype has only a few counts. This chain joins TRBV28 and TRBJ2-3; D gene unclear. The CDR3 length is 15 residues. Looked up from germline, CDR1 is MDHEN and CDR2 is SYDVKM. V shed 3 bases and J shed 2 bases, with 12 bases lying between them. The CDR3 sequence is CASSLVQELTDTQYF. The DNA for the CDR3 is TGTGCCAGCAGTTTGGTCCAGGAGCTCACAGATACGCAGTATTTT.

This clonotype has just a few counts. The chain carries TRBV29-1 and TRBJ1-2, with D hard to call. The V end lost 0 bases, the J end lost 5 bases, and 13 bases lay between the germline ends. The CDR3 runs 14 residues. CDR1 is SQVTM and CDR2 is ANQGSEA in the germline V gene. The CDR3 coding sequence is TGCAGCGTTGAAGATCGCGGGGTTGGATATGGCTACACCTTC. Residues: CSVEDRGVGYGYTF.